What follows are 8 T cell receptor beta chains derived from one specimen sequenced in a study of blood T cells in healthy people across ages. The use of a sample-barcoded 5' primer and a J-beta primer mix characterized a second PCR of roughly 7 to 11 cycles. Each CDR3 protein is one row after TCRdb ran MiXCR on the 5' RACE reads. Here the sample spans hundreds of thousands of distinct CDR3 sequences, roughly 50% being singletons. The sequenced sample consisted of blood. These receptor sequences come from an older woman in good health.

For the CDR3, the DNA is TGCAGTGCCCGAACTAGCGGGAGTTCTTACAATGAGCAGTTCTTC. Its translation: CSARTSGSSYNEQFF. This rearrangement joins TRBV20-1 to TRBJ2-1; 11 bases fit TRBD2. The CDR3 extends over 15 amino acids. Germline loops: CDR1 DFQATT, CDR2 SNEGSKA (reference sequence). Unmatched junction bases numbered 8, after V lost 6 bases and J lost 4 bases.

This clonotype was picked up a small number of times. The J gene is TRBJ2-5, the V gene TRBV27; the match to TRBD2 covers 11 bases. The CDR3 runs to 16 residues. Germline V CDR1 and CDR2: MNHEY, SMNVEV (reference sequence). The trim removed 8 bases at V and 5 bases at J, leaving 13 bases unmatched. CDR3 DNA sequence: TGTGCCAGCCGTGGGCTAGCGGGAGGCTTTGGGGAGACCCAGTACTTC. Amino acid sequence: CASRGLAGGFGETQYF.

This clonotype was detected many times. The V and J genes are TRBV6-6 and TRBJ1-4; no definite D call. V gave up 0 bases and J gave up 8 bases, with 1 base separating them. The CDR3 has 11 residues. Germline V gives CDR1 MNHNY, CDR2 SVGAGI (reference sequence). CDR3 nucleotides: TGTGCCAGCAGTTACTCCGAAAAACTGTTTTTT. Encoded protein: CASSYSEKLFF.

A few counts support this clonotype. This rearrangement joins TRBV29-1 to TRBJ2-1, with TRBD2 matching 11 bases. This CDR3 spans 14 amino acids. Trimming took 5 bases from V and 8 from J; bases not matched to a gene: 8. Germline CDR1 reads SQVTM; CDR2 reads ANQGSEA. The CDR3 protein is CSVLRLAGNYEQFF. The CDR3 DNA is TGCAGCGTTTTGCGACTAGCGGGAAACTATGAGCAGTTCTTC.

This rearrangement joins TRBV9 to TRBJ2-1; 10 nucleotides align to TRBD2. Unmatched junction bases numbered 1, after V lost 3 bases and J lost 1 base. Germline loops: CDR1 SGDLS, CDR2 YYNGEE. The CDR3 is 15 residues long. The CDR3 protein is CASSGGLASYNEQFF. As DNA, the CDR3 is TGTGCCAGCAGCGGGGGACTAGCGTCCTACAATGAGCAGTTCTTC. The full variable domain, rest sourced from reference TRBV9 and TRBJ2-1, is DSGVTQTPKHLITATGQRVTLRCSPRSGDLSVYWYQQSLDQGLQFLIQYYNGEERAKGNILERFSAQQFPDLHSELNLSSLELGDSALYFCASSGGLASYNEQFFGPGTRLTVL.

The sample holds many counts of this clonotype. This chain uses TRBV29-1 with TRBJ2-1; TRBD2 might be the D (6 bases). This CDR3 comprises 16 residues. V lost 3 bases and J 3 bases, leaving 18 bases between the germline ends. Looked up from germline, CDR1 is SQVTM and CDR2 is ANQGSEA. Written as DNA, the CDR3 is TGCAGCGTTGAGACTAGTTCCGACTTGGGCTACAATGAGCAGTTCTTC. It is translated as CSVETSSDLGYNEQFF.

Only a few counts were recorded for this clonotype. This CDR3 reads CSETDETQYF. CDR3 in DNA: TGCAGCGAAACGGATGAGACCCAGTACTTC. The gene calls are TRBV29-1 and TRBJ2-5; the D is unclear. The ends were cut back, 7 bases at V and 5 bases at J, with 8 bases in the middle. The CDR3 is 10 residues long. CDR1 and CDR2 (germline): SQVTM, ANQGSEA.

V is TRBV5-1 and J is TRBJ1-4; 7 nucleotides align to TRBD1. The ends lost 2 bases at V and 8 bases at J; junction bases unmatched: 15. The CDR3 consists of 17 residues. CDR1 and CDR2 from the germline V gene are SGHRS and YFSETQ. The DNA for the CDR3 is TGCGCCAGCAGCTTTACCGTCCTGACAGGGCCGGGAGAAAAACTGTTTTTT. Translated: CASSFTVLTGPGEKLFF.